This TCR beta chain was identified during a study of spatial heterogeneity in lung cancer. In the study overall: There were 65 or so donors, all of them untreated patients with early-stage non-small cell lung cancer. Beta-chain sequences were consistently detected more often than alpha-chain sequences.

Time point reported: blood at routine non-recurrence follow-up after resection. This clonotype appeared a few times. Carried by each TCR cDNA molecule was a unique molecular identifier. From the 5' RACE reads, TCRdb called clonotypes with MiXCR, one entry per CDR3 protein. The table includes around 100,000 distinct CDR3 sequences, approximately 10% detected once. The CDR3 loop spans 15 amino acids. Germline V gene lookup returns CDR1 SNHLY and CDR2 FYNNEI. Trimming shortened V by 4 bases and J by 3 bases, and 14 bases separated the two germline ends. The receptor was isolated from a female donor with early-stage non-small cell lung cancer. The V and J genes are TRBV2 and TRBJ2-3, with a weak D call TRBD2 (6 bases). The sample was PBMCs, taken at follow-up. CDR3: CASSASAPGTDTQYF. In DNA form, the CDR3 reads TGTGCCAGCAGTGCTAGCGCGCCGGGAACAGATACGCAGTATTTT.